This is a list of T cell receptor beta chains from one sample in a study of T-cell reconstitution after alpha-beta-depleted transplantation in children. TCRdb passed the PCR reads through MiXCR, listing each CDR3 protein once. This sample has roughly 200,000 distinct CDR3 sequences; 11% occur once, and the top ten carry roughly 30%. The sequenced sample was PBMCs, obtained before TCRalphabeta/CD19-depleted stem cell transplant. All receptors come from a child less than two years old with acute myeloid leukemia, due to receive a stem cell transplant. The CDR3 runs from the conserved cysteine through the conserved F or W.

cdr3_aa: CASSLGAPRDQFF; v_call: TRBV5-1
cdr3_aa: CASSFGTSVLSSYNEQFF; v_call: TRBV5-1
cdr3_aa: CSARDGAGQTGELFF; v_call: TRBV20-1
cdr3_aa: CSAIPGQAYEQYF; v_call: TRBV20-1
cdr3_aa: CSARAPRASGRILNEQFF; v_call: TRBV20-1
cdr3_aa: CSARDPRGGETQYF; v_call: TRBV20-1
cdr3_aa: CASSLQSQGARGEAFF; v_call: TRBV5-1
cdr3_aa: CASSLNGASGPPYEQYF; v_call: TRBV5-1
cdr3_aa: CASSLIQGGDQPQHF; v_call: TRBV5-5
cdr3_aa: CASSLADSGRADNEQFF; v_call: TRBV7-6
cdr3_aa: CSVEDFGETGSNTGELFF; v_call: TRBV29-1
cdr3_aa: CASGTGGWTEAFF; v_call: TRBV11-2
cdr3_aa: CSARGIQETQYF; v_call: TRBV20-1
cdr3_aa: CASSLPGARNSPLHF; v_call: TRBV5-5
cdr3_aa: CASSYSINSNYEQYF; v_call: TRBV6-5
cdr3_aa: CARGPGPSYEQYF; v_call: TRBV4-2
cdr3_aa: CSASGRTYEQYF; v_call: TRBV20-1
cdr3_aa: CASSESGEQYF; v_call: TRBV10-2
cdr3_aa: CASSSLVEWGTEAFF; v_call: TRBV27
cdr3_aa: CATSGTRAYNEQFF; v_call: TRBV24-1
cdr3_aa: CASTGGSGNTIYF; v_call: TRBV30
cdr3_aa: CASSLQGGTAGNQPQHF; v_call: TRBV12-3/TRBV12-4
cdr3_aa: CASRIQRLDTEAFF; v_call: TRBV12-3/TRBV12-4
cdr3_aa: CASSQAPGGGWPQHF; v_call: TRBV3-1
cdr3_aa: CPSRSAYNEQIF; v_call: TRBV5-1
cdr3_aa: CASSQDLGRSTDTQYF; v_call: TRBV4-2
cdr3_aa: CASSSPGGTEAFF; v_call: TRBV7-2
cdr3_aa: CATSRPGGSSYNEQFF; v_call: TRBV15
cdr3_aa: CSARLAGGAYEQYF; v_call: TRBV20-1
cdr3_aa: CASSSQIWDSDQETQYF; v_call: TRBV11-3
cdr3_aa: CSAGTGGTYSNQPQHF; v_call: TRBV20-1
cdr3_aa: CASSHVSFGQARSKQYF; v_call: TRBV27
cdr3_aa: CASSHGQGGTDTQYF; v_call: TRBV5-1
cdr3_aa: CASSPLLSGGSYNEQFF; v_call: TRBV4-1
cdr3_aa: CASSPRSFSGEQFF; v_call: TRBV12-3/TRBV12-4
cdr3_aa: CASSGWAPGQGFNQPQHF; v_call: TRBV28
cdr3_aa: CASSRLAGAETQYF; v_call: TRBV3-1
cdr3_aa: CASSVEQGRTEAFF; v_call: TRBV9
cdr3_aa: CASSPRGSYNEQFF; v_call: TRBV9
cdr3_aa: CSAGGARGDTF; v_call: TRBV20-1
cdr3_aa: CASSPDISSSYEQYF; v_call: TRBV5-1
cdr3_aa: CSALDRGLAADEQYF; v_call: TRBV20-1